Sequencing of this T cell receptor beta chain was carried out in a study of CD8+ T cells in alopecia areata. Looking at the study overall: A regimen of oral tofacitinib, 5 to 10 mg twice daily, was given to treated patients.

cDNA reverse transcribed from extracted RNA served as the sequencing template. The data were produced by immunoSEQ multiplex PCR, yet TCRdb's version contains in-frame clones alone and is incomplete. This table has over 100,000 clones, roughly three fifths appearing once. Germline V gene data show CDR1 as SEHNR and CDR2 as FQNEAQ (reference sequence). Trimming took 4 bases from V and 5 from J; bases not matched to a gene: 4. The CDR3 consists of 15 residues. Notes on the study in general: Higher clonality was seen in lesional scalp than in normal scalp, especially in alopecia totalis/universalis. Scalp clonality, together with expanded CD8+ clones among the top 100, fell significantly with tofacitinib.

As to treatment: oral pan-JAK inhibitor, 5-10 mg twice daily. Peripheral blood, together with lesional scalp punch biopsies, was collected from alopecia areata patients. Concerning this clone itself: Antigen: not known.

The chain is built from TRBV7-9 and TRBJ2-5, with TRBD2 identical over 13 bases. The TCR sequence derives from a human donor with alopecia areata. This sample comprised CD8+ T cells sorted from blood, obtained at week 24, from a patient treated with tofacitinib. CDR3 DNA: TGTGCCAGCAGCTCCCCGGGACTAGCGGGGGAGACCCAGTACTTC. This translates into CASSSPGLAGETQYF.